The source of this TCR beta chain is a study of blood T cell repertoires in COVID-19. Overall study: The study drew acute and convalescent COVID-19 samples from the United States, Italy and Spain. T cells, B-cell-depleted T cells, or PBMCs supplied cDNA or gDNA.

The CDR3 loop spans 13 amino acids. V lost 0 bases and J 1 base, leaving 3 bases between the germline ends. Germline V gene data show CDR1 as KGHSH and CDR2 as LQKENI. Only in-frame clones appear in the TCRdb table, and some are missing; sequencing was by immunoSEQ multiplex PCR. The sample has approximately 300,000 clones; around 87% are singletons. Adults between roughly 18 and 95 years of age took part from more than 20 US areas. Recovered participants had two consecutive negative NP/OP PCR tests, healthcare professional clearance, or symptom resolution. The sequenced material came from PBMCs or T cells enriched from blood (not recorded which). This sequence was found in a woman in her 30s who had recovered from COVID-19. The rearrangement joins TRBV18 to TRBJ1-1; D remains unclear. CDR3 sequence reads: CASSPPSNTEAFF. Here the CDR3 DNA reads TGTGCCAGCTCACCACCCTCGAACACTGAAGCTTTCTTT. Full variable domain (outside the CDR3, taken from reference TRBV18 and TRBJ1-1): NAGVMQNPRHLVRRRGQEARLRCSPMKGHSHVYWYRQLPEEGLKFMVYLQKENIIDESGMPKERFSAEFPKEGPSILRIQQVVRGDSAAYFCASSPPSNTEAFFGQGTRLTVV.